This T cell receptor (beta chain) appears in the sequencing data of a study of graft-versus-host responses after intestinal transplantation. Across the study: After anti-thymocyte globulin induction, recipients took tacrolimus and steroids for approximately 3 years. General study findings and limits: Where graft-donor T cell macrochimerism was present, patients had high graft-versus-host to host-versus-graft clonal ratios in allografts. With peak circulating GvH clone levels came an association with early post-transplant HvG declines.

Comment on this clone: The antigen is not known.

Clones were read by immunoSEQ multiplex PCR, and TCRdb kept only the in-frame ones, dropping some. Of about 90,000 clones listed, around 90% are singletons. Germline assignment: CDR1 SGHNT and CDR2 YYREEE (reference sequence). The germline V and J ends were trimmed by 0 bases and 12 bases, with 16 bases remaining between them. The CDR3 loop spans 14 amino acids. This TCR derives from a human donor who received an intestinal transplant. The sample here was unstimulated CD4+ T cells sorted from spleen or lymph node cells, taken before intestinal transplant. The chain couples TRBV5-4 to TRBJ2-1; a weak D match, TRBD2 (6 bases). The CDR3 region has the DNA TGTGCCAGCAGCTTGGCCGCCGGCCTGGGGGGGCAGTTCTTC. Protein: CASSLAAGLGGQFF.